The subject of this entry is one TCR beta chain. The antigen is unknown. The data originate from a study of post-analysis software for immune sequencing data. Study-wide background: The cohort encompassed relapsing-remitting, secondary progressive and progressive-relapsing multiple sclerosis disease courses. Findings of the study overall: Batch-mates among the samples co-clustered strongly by F measure. Among multiple sclerosis patients, normalized Chao1 diversity was significantly below that of controls. There were roughly 5 TRBV segments more frequent in patients than controls, and TRBV5-6, TRBV5-1 and TRBV20-1 were among them.

cDNA libraries of TCR beta carried unique molecular identifiers. With roughly 0.9 to 10 million T cells as the source, 450,000 to 600,000 cDNA molecules resulted. TCRdb used MiXCR to reprocess the PCR reads, holding one entry per CDR3 protein. The sample yields fewer than 550,000 distinct CDR3 sequences, roughly 34% seen once. This CDR3 region has 18 residues. Trimming stripped 1 base from V and 2 bases from J, with 20 bases between. Per the germline V gene, CDR1 is MGHRA and CDR2 is YSYEKL. The clonotype comes from a girl aged 2-17 years with multiple sclerosis. Sample: blood. The chain uses TRBV4-1 and TRBJ2-5; D is possibly TRBD2 (5 bases). Written as DNA, the CDR3 is TGCGCCAGCAGCCAAGTTTCAACCGCGGGTAGGCTACAAGAGACCCAGTACTTC. Translated: CASSQVSTAGRLQETQYF.